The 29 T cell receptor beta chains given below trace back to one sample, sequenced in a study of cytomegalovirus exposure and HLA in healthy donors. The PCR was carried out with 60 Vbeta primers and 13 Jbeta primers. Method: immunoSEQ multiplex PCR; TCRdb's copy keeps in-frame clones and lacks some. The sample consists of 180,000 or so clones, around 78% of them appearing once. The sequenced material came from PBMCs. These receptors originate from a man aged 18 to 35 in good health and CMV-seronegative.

The DNA for the CDR3 is TGTGCCCACAGGGGGCAGCGGGGGGGCACAGATACGCAGTATTTT. It codes for CAHRGQRGGTDTQYF. V usage is TRBV10-3 and J usage is TRBJ2-3, with D perhaps given as TRBD1 or TRBD2 (9 bases each). The CDR3 has 15 residues. Germline V CDR1 and CDR2: ENHRY, SYGVKD. The V gene lost 11 bases and the J gene lost 1 base, with 19 bases spanning the gap.

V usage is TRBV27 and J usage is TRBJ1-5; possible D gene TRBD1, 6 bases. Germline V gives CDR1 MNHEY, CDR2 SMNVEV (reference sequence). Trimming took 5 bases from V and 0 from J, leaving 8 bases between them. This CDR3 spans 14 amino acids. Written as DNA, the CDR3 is TGTGCCAGCAGTCACAGGGATAGCAATCAGCCCCAGCATTTT. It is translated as CASSHRDSNQPQHF.

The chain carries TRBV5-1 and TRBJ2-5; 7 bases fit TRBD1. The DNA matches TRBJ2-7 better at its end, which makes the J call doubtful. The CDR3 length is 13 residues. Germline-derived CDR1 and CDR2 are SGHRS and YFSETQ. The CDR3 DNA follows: TGCGCCAGCAGAGGGGACAGCTCCTACGAGCAGTACTTC. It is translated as CASRGDSSYEQYF.

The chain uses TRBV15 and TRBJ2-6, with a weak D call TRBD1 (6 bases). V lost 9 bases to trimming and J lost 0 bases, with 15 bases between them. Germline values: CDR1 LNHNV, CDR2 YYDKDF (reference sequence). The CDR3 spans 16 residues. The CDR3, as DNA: TGTGCCACGAGTACAGGGTGGAGCTCTGGGGCCAACGTCCTGACTTTC. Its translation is CATSTGWSSGANVLTF.

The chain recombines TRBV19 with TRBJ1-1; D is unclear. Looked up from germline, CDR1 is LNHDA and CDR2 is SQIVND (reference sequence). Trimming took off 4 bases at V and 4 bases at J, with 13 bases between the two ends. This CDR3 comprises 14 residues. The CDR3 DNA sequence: TGTGCCAGTAGTAACGGGGAGAGAGGCACTGAAGCTTTCTTT. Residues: CASSNGERGTEAFF.

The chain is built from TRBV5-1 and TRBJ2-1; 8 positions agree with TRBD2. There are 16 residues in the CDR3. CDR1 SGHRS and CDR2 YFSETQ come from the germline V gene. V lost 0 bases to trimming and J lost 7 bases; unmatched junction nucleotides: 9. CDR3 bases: TGCGCCAGCAGCTTGGCCGGCGGTAGCGGGATAAATGAGCAGTTCTTC. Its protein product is CASSLAGGSGINEQFF.

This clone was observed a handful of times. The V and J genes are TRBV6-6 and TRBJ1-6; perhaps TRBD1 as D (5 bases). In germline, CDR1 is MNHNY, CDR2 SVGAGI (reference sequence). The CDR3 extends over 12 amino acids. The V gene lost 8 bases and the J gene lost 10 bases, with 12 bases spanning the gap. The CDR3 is CASSGSGSPLHF. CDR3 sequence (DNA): TGTGCCAGCTCAGGGTCGGGCTCACCCCTCCACTTT.

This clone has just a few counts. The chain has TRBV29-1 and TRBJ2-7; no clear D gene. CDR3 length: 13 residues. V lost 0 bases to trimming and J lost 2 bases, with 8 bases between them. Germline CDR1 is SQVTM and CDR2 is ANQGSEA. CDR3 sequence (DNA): TGCAGCGTTGAAGAAGAGGAAACCTACGAGCAGTACTTC. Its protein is CSVEEEETYEQYF.

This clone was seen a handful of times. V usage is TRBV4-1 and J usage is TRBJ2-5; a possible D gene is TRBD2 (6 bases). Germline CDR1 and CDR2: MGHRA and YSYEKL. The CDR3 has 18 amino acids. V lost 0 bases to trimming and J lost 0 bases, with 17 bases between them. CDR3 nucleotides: TGCGCCAGCAGCCAAGATCTCACCGGGGGTGGACACCAAGAGACCCAGTACTTC. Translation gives CASSQDLTGGGHQETQYF.

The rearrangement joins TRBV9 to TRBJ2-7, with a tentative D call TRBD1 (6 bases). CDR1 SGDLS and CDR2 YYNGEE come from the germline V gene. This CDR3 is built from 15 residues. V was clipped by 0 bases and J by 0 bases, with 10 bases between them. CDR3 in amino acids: CASSVGGPSSYEQYF. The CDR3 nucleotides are TGTGCCAGCAGCGTAGGGGGGCCGAGCTCCTACGAGCAGTACTTC. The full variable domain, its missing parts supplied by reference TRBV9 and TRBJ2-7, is DSGVTQTPKHLITATGQRVTLRCSPRSGDLSVYWYQQSLDQGLQFLIQYYNGEERAKGNILERFSAQQFPDLHSELNLSSLELGDSALYFCASSVGGPSSYEQYFGPGTRLTVT.

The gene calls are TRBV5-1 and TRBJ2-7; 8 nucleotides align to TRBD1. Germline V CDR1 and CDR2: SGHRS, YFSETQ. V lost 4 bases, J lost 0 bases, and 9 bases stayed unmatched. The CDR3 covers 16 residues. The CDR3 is CASSPGQGGGSYEQYF. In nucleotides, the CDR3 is TGCGCCAGCAGCCCAGGACAGGGTGGAGGCTCCTACGAGCAGTACTTC.

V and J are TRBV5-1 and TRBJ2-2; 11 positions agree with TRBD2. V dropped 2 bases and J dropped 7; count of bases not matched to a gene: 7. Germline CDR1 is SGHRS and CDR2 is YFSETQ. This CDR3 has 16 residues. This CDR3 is CASSFLTSGSGGELFF. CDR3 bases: TGCGCCAGCAGCTTCCTAACTAGCGGGAGTGGCGGGGAGCTGTTTTTT. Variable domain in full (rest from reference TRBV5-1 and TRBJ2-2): KAGVTQTPRYLIKTRGQQVTLSCSPISGHRSVSWYQQTPGQGLQFLFEYFSETQRNKGNFPGRFSGRQFSNSRSEMNVSTLELGDSALYLCASSFLTSGSGGELFFGEGSRLTVL.

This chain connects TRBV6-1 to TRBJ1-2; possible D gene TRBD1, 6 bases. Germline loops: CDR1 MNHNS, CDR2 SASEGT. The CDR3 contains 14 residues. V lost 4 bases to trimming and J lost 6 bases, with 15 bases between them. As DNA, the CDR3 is TGTGCCAGCAGTGGACCTGGCGGGGGCGATGGCTACACCTTC. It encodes CASSGPGGGDGYTF.

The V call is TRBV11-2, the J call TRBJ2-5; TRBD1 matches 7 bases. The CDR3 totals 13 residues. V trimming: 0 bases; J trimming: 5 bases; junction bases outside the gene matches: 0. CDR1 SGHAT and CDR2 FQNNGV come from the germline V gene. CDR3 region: CASSLEQGETQYF. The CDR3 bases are TGTGCCAGCAGCTTAGAACAGGGGGAGACCCAGTACTTC.

CDR3 amino acids: CSVEAIGNTIYF. CDR3 sequence (DNA): TGCAGCGTTGAGGCCATCGGAAACACCATATATTTT. The chain carries TRBV29-1 and TRBJ1-3; no clear D. The V end was cut by 3 bases, the J end by 4 bases, with 7 bases between. Germline-derived CDR1 and CDR2 are SQVTM and ANQGSEA. The CDR3 runs 12 residues.

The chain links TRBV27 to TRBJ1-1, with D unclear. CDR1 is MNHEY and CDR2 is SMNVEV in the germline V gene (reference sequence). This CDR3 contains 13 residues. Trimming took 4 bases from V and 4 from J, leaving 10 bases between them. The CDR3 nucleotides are TGTGCCAGCAGTTCCCCCGTGGCCACTGAAGCTTTCTTT. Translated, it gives CASSSPVATEAFF.

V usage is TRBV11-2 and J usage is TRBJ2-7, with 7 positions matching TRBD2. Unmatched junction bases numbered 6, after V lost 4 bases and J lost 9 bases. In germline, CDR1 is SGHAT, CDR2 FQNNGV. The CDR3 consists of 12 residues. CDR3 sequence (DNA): TGTGCCAGCAGCTCGGGGGGAGATTCGCAGTACTTC. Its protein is CASSSGGDSQYF. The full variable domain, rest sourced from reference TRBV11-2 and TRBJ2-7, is EAGVAQSPRYKIIEKRQSVAFWCNPISGHATLYWYQQILGQGPKLLIQFQNNGVVDDSQLPKDRFSAERLKGVDSTLKIQPAKLEDSAVYLCASSSGGDSQYFGPGTRLTVT.

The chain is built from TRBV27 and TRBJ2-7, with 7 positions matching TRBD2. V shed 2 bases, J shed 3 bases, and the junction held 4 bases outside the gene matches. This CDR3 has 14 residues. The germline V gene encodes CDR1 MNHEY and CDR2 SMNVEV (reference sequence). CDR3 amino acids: CASSLSGTGYEQYF. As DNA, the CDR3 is TGTGCCAGCAGTTTAAGCGGGACGGGCTACGAGCAGTACTTC.

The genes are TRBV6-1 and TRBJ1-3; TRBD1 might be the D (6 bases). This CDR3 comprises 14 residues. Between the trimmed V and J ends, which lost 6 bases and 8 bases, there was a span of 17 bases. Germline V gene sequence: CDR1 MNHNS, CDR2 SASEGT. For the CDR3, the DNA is TGTGCCAGCAGACGGGGGGGCCGGGGACACACCATATATTTT. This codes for CASRRGGRGHTIYF.

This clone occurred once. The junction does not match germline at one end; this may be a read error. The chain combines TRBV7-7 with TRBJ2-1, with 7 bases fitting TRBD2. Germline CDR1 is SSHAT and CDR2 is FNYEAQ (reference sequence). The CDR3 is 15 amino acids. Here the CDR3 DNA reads TGTGCTAGCAGCTTAGGTCCTAGCGGCCGCAATGAGCAGTTCTTC. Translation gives CASSLGPSGRNEQFF.

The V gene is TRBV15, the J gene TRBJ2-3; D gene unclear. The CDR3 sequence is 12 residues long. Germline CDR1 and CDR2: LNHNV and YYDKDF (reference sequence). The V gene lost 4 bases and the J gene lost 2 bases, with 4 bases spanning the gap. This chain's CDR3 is CATSIFTDTQYF. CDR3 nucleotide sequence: TGTGCCACCAGCATCTTCACAGATACGCAGTATTTT. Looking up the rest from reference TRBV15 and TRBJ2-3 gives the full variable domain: DAMVIQNPRYQVTQFGKPVTLSCSQTLNHNVMYWYQQKSSQAPKLLFHYYDKDFNNEADTPDNFQSRRPNTSFCFLDIRSPGLGDTAMYLCATSIFTDTQYFGPGTRLTVL.

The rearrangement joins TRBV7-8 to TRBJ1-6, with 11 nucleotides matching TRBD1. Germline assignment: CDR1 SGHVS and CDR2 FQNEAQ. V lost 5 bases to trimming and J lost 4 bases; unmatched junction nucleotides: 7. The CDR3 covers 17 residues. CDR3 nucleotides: TGTGCCAGCAGCCACGGACAGGGGGCGCGGTATAATTCACCCCTCCACTTT. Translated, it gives CASSHGQGARYNSPLHF.

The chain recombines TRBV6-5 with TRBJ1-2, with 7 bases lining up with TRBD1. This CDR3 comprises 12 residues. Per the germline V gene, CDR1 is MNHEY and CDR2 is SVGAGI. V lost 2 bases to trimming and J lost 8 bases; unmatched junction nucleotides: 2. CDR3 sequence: CASSYRQGGYTF. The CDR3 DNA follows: TGTGCCAGCAGTTACCGACAGGGAGGCTACACCTTC.

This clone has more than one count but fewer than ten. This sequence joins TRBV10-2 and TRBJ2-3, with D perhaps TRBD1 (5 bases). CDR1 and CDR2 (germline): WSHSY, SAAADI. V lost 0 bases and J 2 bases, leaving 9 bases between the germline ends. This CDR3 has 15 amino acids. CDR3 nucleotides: TGCGCCAGCAGTGAGTCTGACAGACCCACAGATACGCAGTATTTT. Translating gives CASSESDRPTDTQYF.

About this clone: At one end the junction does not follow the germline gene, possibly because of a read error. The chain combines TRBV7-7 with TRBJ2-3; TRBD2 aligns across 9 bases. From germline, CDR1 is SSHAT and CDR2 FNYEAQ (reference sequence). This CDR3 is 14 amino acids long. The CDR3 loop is CASSGLREGDTQYF. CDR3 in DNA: TGTGCTAGCAGCGGGCTGCGGGAGGGAGATACGCAGTATTTT.

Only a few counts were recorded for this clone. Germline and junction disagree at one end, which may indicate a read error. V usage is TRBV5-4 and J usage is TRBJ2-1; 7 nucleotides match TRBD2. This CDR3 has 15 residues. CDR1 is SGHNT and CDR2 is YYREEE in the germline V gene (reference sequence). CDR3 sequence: CVSTLGLLSYNEQFF. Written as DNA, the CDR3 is TGTGTCAGCACCCTGGGACTACTCTCCTACAATGAGCAGTTCTTC.

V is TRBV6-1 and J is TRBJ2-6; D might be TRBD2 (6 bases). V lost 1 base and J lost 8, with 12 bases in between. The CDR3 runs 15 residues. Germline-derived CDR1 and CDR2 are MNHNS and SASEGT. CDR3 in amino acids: CASSEGNGGTNVLTF. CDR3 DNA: TGTGCCAGCAGTGAAGGCAATGGGGGGACCAACGTCCTGACTTTC.

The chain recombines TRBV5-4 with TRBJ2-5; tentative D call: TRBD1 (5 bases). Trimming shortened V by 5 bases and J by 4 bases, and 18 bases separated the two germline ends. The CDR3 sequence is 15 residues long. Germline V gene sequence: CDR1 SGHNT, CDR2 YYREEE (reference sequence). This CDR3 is CASRARQGPGETQYF. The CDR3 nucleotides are TGTGCCAGCAGGGCGAGGCAGGGCCCCGGAGAGACCCAGTACTTC. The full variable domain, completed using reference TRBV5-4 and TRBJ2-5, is ETGVTQSPTHLIKTRGQQVTLRCSSQSGHNTVSWYQQALGQGPQFIFQYYREEENGRGNFPPRFSGLQFPNYSSELNVNALELDDSALYLCASRARQGPGETQYFGPGTRLLVL.

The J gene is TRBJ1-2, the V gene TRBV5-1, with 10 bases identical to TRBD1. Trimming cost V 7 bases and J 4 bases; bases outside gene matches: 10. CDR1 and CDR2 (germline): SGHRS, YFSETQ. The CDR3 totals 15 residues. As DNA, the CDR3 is TGCGCCAGCCGACTATACCGGGACAGGGGCTATGGCTACACCTTC. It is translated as CASRLYRDRGYGYTF. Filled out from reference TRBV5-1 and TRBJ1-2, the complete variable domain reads KAGVTQTPRYLIKTRGQQVTLSCSPISGHRSVSWYQQTPGQGLQFLFEYFSETQRNKGNFPGRFSGRQFSNSRSEMNVSTLELGDSALYLCASRLYRDRGYGYTFGSGTRLTVV.